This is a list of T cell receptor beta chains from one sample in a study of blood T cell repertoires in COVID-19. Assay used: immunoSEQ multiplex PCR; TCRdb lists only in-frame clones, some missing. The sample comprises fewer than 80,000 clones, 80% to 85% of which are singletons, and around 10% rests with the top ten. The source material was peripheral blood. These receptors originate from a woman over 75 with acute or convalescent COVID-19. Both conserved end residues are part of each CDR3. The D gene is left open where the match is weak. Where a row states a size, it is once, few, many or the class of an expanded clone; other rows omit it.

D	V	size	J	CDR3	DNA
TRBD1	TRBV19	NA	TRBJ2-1	CASSALAGTGAYNEQFF	TGTGCCAGTAGTGCCCTCGCCGGGACAGGCGCCTACAATGAGCAGTTCTTC
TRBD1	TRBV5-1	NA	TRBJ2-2	CASRDTGGADTGELFF	TGCGCCAGCAGGGACACAGGGGGCGCGGACACCGGGGAGCTGTTTTTT
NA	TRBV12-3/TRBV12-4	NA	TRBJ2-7	CASASDPPQYF	TGTGCCAGCGCCAGCGACCCGCCCCAGTACTTC
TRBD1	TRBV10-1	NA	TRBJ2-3	CASKPGQGADTQYF	TGCGCCAGCAAACCGGGACAGGGGGCAGATACGCAGTATTTT
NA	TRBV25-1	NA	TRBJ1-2	CASSEAGIGYGYTF	TGTGCCAGCAGTGAAGCCGGGATCGGGTATGGCTACACCTTC
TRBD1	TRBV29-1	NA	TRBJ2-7	CSVIGTGDEQYF	TGCAGCGTCATCGGGACAGGGGACGAGCAGTACTTC
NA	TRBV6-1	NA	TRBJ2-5	CASSGGGMSHQETQYF	TGTGCCAGCAGTGGAGGGGGTATGAGCCACCAAGAGACCCAGTACTTC
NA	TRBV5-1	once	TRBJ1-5	CASSTWGDQPQHF	TGCGCCAGCAGCACCTGGGGAGATCAGCCCCAGCATTTT
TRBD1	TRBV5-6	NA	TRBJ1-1	CASSPLTGGLNTEAFF	TGTGCCAGCAGCCCTTTGACAGGGGGCCTGAACACTGAAGCTTTCTTT
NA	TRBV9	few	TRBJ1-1	CASSVAGDTEAFF	TGTGCCAGCAGCGTAGCGGGGGACACTGAAGCTTTCTTT
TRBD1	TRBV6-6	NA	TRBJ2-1	CASRETGGSYNEQFF	TGTGCCAGCAGGGAAACAGGGGGCTCTTACAATGAGCAGTTCTTC
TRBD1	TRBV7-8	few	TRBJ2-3	CASSPTGAGTDTQYF	TGTGCCAGCAGCCCTACAGGGGCTGGCACAGATACGCAGTATTTT
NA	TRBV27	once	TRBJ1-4	CASSPLGGWDRSANEKLFF	TGTGCCAGCAGTCCCCTGGGGGGGTGGGATAGGTCGGCTAATGAAAAACTGTTTTTT
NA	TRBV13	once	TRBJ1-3	CASSSFPRSVGNTIYF	TGTGCCAGCAGCTCCTTTCCCCGGAGTGTAGGAAACACCATATATTTT
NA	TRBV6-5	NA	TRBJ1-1	CASTKLGSAEAFF	TGTGCCAGCACCAAACTAGGGAGCGCTGAAGCTTTCTTT
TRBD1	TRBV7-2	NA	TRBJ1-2	CASSSKGRDRDYRYGYTF	TGTGCCAGCAGCTCGAAGGGCCGGGACAGGGACTATCGGTATGGCTACACCTTC
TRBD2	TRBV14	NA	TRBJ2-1	CASSRSGLAGSNNEQFF	TGTGCCAGCAGCCGATCGGGACTAGCGGGGAGTAACAATGAGCAGTTCTTC
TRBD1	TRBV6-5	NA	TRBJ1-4	CASGQGPSNEKLFF	TGTGCCAGCGGACAGGGCCCGTCTAATGAAAAACTGTTTTTT
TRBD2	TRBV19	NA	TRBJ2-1	CASSQGTSGIRSYNEQFF	TGTGCCAGTAGTCAGGGGACTAGCGGGATTCGCTCCTACAATGAGCAGTTCTTC
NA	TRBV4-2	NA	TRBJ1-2	CASSQVGVGSDNYGYTF	TGTGCCAGCAGCCAAGTAGGTGTAGGGAGCGATAACTATGGCTACACCTTC
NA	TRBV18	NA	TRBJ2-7	CASTRQSSSYEQYF	TGTGCCAGCACAAGACAGTCCAGCTCCTACGAGCAGTACTTC
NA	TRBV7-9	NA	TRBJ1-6	CASSLAHESSPLHF	TGTGCCAGCAGCTTAGCGCACGAGAGTTCACCCCTCCACTTT
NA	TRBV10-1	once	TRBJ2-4	CASSDSGAKNIQYF	TGCGCCAGCAGTGATTCAGGCGCCAAAAACATTCAGTACTTC
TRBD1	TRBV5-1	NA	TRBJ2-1	CASSHIPGQKYNEQFF	TGCGCCAGCAGCCACATCCCGGGACAGAAATACAATGAGCAGTTCTTC
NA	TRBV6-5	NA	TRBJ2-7	CASSSLFYEQYF	TGTGCCAGCAGTTCCCTCTTCTACGAGCAGTACTTC
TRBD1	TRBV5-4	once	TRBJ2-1	CASSFPGQGYEQFF	TGTGCCAGCAGCTTCCCGGGACAGGGATATGAGCAGTTCTTC
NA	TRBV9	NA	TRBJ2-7	CASSLGAASYEQYF	TGTGCCAGCAGTCTTGGGGCAGCCTCCTACGAGCAGTACTTC
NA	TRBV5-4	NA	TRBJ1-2	CASSLAGGEGYTF	TGTGCCAGCAGCTTGGCCGGGGGGGAAGGCTACACCTTC
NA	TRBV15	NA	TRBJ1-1	CATSREADREAFF	TGTGCCACCAGCAGAGAGGCGGACAGAGAAGCTTTCTTT
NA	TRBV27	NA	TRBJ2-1	CASSLDGPRYRNEQFF	TGTGCCAGCAGTTTAGACGGCCCTAGGTACCGCAATGAGCAGTTCTTC
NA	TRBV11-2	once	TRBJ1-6	CASSLGAGAMTLHF	TGTGCCAGCAGCTTAGGGGCGGGGGCGATGACCCTCCACTTT
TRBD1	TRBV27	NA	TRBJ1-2	CASRPTSHRDSSNYGYTF	TGTGCCAGCAGACCTACCTCGCACCGGGACAGTAGTAACTATGGCTACACCTTC
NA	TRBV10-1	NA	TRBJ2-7	CARTDTGNEQYF	TGCGCCAGAACTGATACAGGGAACGAGCAGTACTTC
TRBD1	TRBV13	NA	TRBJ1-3	CASSLALGQGTSSGNTIYF	TGTGCCAGCAGCTTAGCTTTGGGACAGGGGACGAGCTCTGGAAACACCATATATTTT
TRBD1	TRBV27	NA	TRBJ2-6	CASSDVDRGNGGANVLTF	TGTGCCAGCAGTGACGTGGACAGGGGGAATGGTGGGGCCAACGTCCTGACTTTC
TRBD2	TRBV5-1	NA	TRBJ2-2	CASSPGLAGNTGELFF	TGCGCCAGCAGCCCCGGACTAGCGGGGAACACCGGGGAGCTGTTTTTT
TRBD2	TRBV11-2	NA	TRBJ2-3	CASSSLAGGSTDTQYF	TGTGCCAGCAGTTCACTAGCGGGGGGGAGCACAGATACGCAGTATTTT
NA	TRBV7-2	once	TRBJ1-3	CASSLRTGGGNTIYF	TGTGCCAGCAGCTTACGGACGGGAGGGGGAAACACCATATATTTT
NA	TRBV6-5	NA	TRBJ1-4	CASSPVRRANEKLFF	TGTGCCAGCAGTCCCGTTAGGCGGGCTAATGAAAAACTGTTTTTT
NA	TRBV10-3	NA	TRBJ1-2	CAISESSLNAPGHGYTF	TGTGCCATCAGTGAGTCCTCCCTGAACGCGCCAGGGCATGGCTACACCTTC
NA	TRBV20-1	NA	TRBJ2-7	CSARLDYEQYF	TGCAGTGCTAGATTAGATTACGAGCAGTACTTC
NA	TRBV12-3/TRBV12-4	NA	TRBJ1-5	CASSLANQPQHF	TGTGCCAGCAGTTTGGCCAATCAGCCCCAGCATTTT
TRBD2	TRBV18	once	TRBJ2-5	CASSPRTSGGARETQYF	TGTGCCAGCTCACCGCGGACTAGCGGGGGGGCCAGAGAGACCCAGTACTTC
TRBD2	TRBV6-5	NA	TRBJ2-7	CASSYSASGRVGEQYF	TGTGCCAGCAGTTACTCGGCTAGCGGGAGGGTAGGGGAGCAGTACTTC
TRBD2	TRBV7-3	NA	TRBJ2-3	CASSHGLAGLTPDTQYF	TGTGCCAGCAGCCACGGACTAGCGGGGCTAACTCCAGATACGCAGTATTTT
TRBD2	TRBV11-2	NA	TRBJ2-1	CASSARSGGLHNEQFF	TGTGCCAGCAGCGCCCGTAGCGGGGGGCTCCACAATGAGCAGTTCTTC
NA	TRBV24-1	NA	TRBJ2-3	CATSAGAADTQYF	TGTGCCACCAGTGCTGGGGCGGCAGATACGCAGTATTTT